The 30 T cell receptor beta chains below all came from one sample that was sequenced in a study of T cells in localized non-small cell lung cancer. TCRdb keeps only in-frame clones here, not all; method: immunoSEQ multiplex PCR. This sample carries about 7,300 clones, roughly 23% of them seen once, and the ten largest clones take roughly 4%. Sequencing was performed on lung tumor tissue, taken before any cancer treatment. The receptors originated from a man between 40 and 75 years old with stage III squamous cell lung carcinoma.

The CDR3 loop reads CASGRLATEAFF. The CDR3 DNA reads TGTGCATCCGGAAGGTTGGCCACTGAAGCTTTCTTT. The chain links TRBV9 to TRBJ1-1; D remains unclear. This CDR3 has 12 amino acids. Germline CDR1 and CDR2: SGDLS and YYNGEE. The full variable domain, rest sourced from reference TRBV9 and TRBJ1-1, is DSGVTQTPKHLITATGQRVTLRCSPRSGDLSVYWYQQSLDQGLQFLIQYYNGEERAKGNILERFSAQQFPDLHSELNLSSLELGDSALYFCASGRLATEAFFGQGTRLTVV.

Only a few counts were recorded for this clone. J is TRBJ2-7 and V is TRBV11-3; a possible D gene is TRBD2 (5 bases). This CDR3 contains 14 residues. CDR1 and CDR2 (germline): SGHNT, YENEEA. Trimming removed 5 bases at V and 1 base at J, with 12 bases between. The CDR3 loop reads CASSPGRESYEQYF. CDR3 nucleotide sequence: TGTGCCAGCAGCCCAGGACGGGAATCCTACGAGCAGTACTTC.

The V and J genes are TRBV11-3 and TRBJ2-5; possibly TRBD1 for D (5 bases). CDR1 SGHNT and CDR2 YENEEA come from the germline V gene. The length of the CDR3 is 14 residues. The V end was cut by 5 bases, the J end by 1 base, with 11 bases between. The CDR3 nucleotides are TGTGCCAGCAGCCCCAGGGTCAGCCAAGAGACCCAGTACTTC. Translating gives CASSPRVSQETQYF.

This clone has a handful of counts. The CDR3 DNA reads as TGTGCCAGCAGTTTTATTCGGGGGGGCTGGGCAGATACGCAGTATTTT. Its protein is CASSFIRGGWADTQYF. The chain carries TRBV28 and TRBJ2-3; 8 positions agree with TRBD2. The CDR3 runs 16 residues. V lost 3 bases, J lost 4 bases, and 9 bases stayed unmatched. Germline-derived CDR1 and CDR2 are MDHEN and SYDVKM.

The chain combines TRBV6-8 with TRBJ2-3; 12 nucleotides line up with TRBD2. The ends lost 7 bases at V and 1 base at J; junction bases unmatched: 6. Germline V lookup: CDR1 MNHGY, CDR2 SAAAGT. This CDR3 has 16 residues. The CDR3 nucleotides read TGTGCCAGCAATCGACTAGCGGGAGTGCGCACAGATACGCAGTATTTT. This translates into CASNRLAGVRTDTQYF.

This clone came up a few times. V is TRBV9 and J is TRBJ2-1, with a possible D match to TRBD2 (5 bases). Germline V gene sequence: CDR1 SGDLS, CDR2 YYNGEE. Trimming shortened V by 2 bases and J by 2 bases, and 11 bases separated the two germline ends. The CDR3 has 15 amino acids. The CDR3 nucleotides read TGTGCCAGCAGCGTTAGCGACACCCCCTACAATGAGCAGTTCTTC. Protein product: CASSVSDTPYNEQFF.

The table lists this clone with a few counts. The chain links TRBV28 to TRBJ1-6; the D gene is possibly TRBD1 (5 bases). Trimming took off 5 bases at V and 11 bases at J, with 13 bases between the two ends. The CDR3 is 13 amino acids. Germline assignment: CDR1 MDHEN and CDR2 SYDVKM. The CDR3 protein is CASSPPGHPPLHF. The CDR3 DNA reads as TGTGCCAGCAGTCCGCCAGGGCATCCACCCCTCCACTTT.

J is TRBJ1-2 and V is TRBV28; a weak D match, TRBD1 (6 bases). The CDR3 is 13 amino acids. CDR1 and CDR2 (germline): MDHEN, SYDVKM. The germline V and J ends were trimmed by 6 bases and 4 bases, with 12 bases remaining between them. This CDR3 reads CASRSTGSYGYTF. In DNA form, the CDR3 reads TGTGCCAGCAGATCCACAGGGTCCTATGGCTACACCTTC.

The rearrangement uses TRBV30 and TRBJ1-3; no reliable D call. Germline values: CDR1 GTSNPN, CDR2 SVGIG (reference sequence). Trimming removed 2 bases at V and 0 bases at J, with 5 bases between. The length of the CDR3 is 13 residues. In DNA, the CDR3 is TGTGCCTGGAGTTATTTCTCTGGAAACACCATATATTTT. This sequence encodes CAWSYFSGNTIYF.

The chain is built from TRBV11-3 and TRBJ2-6; D is undetermined. The CDR3 is 15 amino acids. Trimming shortened V by 3 bases and J by 4 bases, and 10 bases separated the two germline ends. Looked up from germline, CDR1 is SGHNT and CDR2 is YENEEA. The CDR3 reads CASSFGPVGANVLTF. CDR3 nucleotides: TGTGCCAGCAGCTTTGGTCCGGTGGGGGCCAACGTCCTGACTTTC.

This chain uses TRBV29-1 with TRBJ2-7; tentatively, D is TRBD1 or TRBD2 (5 bases each). V gave up 4 bases and J gave up 3 bases, with 10 bases separating them. This CDR3 is 12 amino acids long. The germline CDR1 and CDR2 sequences are SQVTM and ANQGSEA. CDR3 in DNA: TGCAGCGTTGGGAGGCAGGGCTACGAGCAGTACTTC. Amino acid sequence: CSVGRQGYEQYF.

J is TRBJ2-3 and V is TRBV28; 16 nucleotides line up with TRBD2. The germline gives CDR1 MDHEN, CDR2 SYDVKM. The ends lost 2 bases at V and 5 bases at J; junction bases unmatched: 1. The CDR3 runs 16 residues. CDR3 residues: CASSLGTSGGGDTQYF. The CDR3, as DNA: TGTGCCAGCAGTTTAGGGACTAGCGGGGGGGGAGATACGCAGTATTTT.

This chain connects TRBV18 to TRBJ2-3, with 7 bases that match TRBD2. The CDR3 spans 17 residues. Germline V gives CDR1 KGHSH, CDR2 LQKENI. With V trimmed by 5 bases and J by 2 bases, 13 bases remained unmatched. CDR3 sequence reads: CASSAGRDYLSTDTQYF. In DNA form, the CDR3 reads TGTGCCAGCTCAGCGGGTAGGGACTATTTGTCCACAGATACGCAGTATTTT.

V gene TRBV6-8 combines with J gene TRBJ1-1; 9 bases are shared with TRBD1. Germline assignment: CDR1 MNHGY and CDR2 SAAAGT. The CDR3 runs to 16 residues. V shed 7 bases, J shed 1 base, and the junction held 10 bases outside the gene matches. The CDR3 bases are TGTGCCAGCACCCTTCGGACAGGGGTGGGGAACACTGAAGCTTTCTTT. It codes for CASTLRTGVGNTEAFF.

The rearrangement joins TRBV18 to TRBJ2-6, with D possibly TRBD2 on 7 matching bases. CDR1 KGHSH and CDR2 LQKENI come from the germline V gene. Deletions cut 2 bases from V and 0 bases from J, with 8 bases between. The CDR3 loop spans 16 amino acids. The CDR3 region has the DNA TGTGCCAGCTCACCAGGGGGGGCCTCTGGGGCCAACGTCCTGACTTTC. Its protein is CASSPGGASGANVLTF.

This clone showed up just a few times. V usage is TRBV9 and J usage is TRBJ2-7; 8 bases agree with TRBD1. The CDR3 is 14 amino acids. Germline CDR1 SGDLS, CDR2 YYNGEE. V dropped 0 bases and J dropped 7; count of bases not matched to a gene: 6. Written as DNA, the CDR3 is TGTGCCAGCAGCGTAGGTCAGGGGGCTCGGGAGCAGTACTTC. Protein sequence: CASSVGQGAREQYF. The complete variable domain, with remaining parts taken from reference TRBV9 and TRBJ2-7, reads DSGVTQTPKHLITATGQRVTLRCSPRSGDLSVYWYQQSLDQGLQFLIQYYNGEERAKGNILERFSAQQFPDLHSELNLSSLELGDSALYFCASSVGQGAREQYFGPGTRLTVT.

Concerning this clone: The read ends 1 residue early relative to the CDR3; the germline J gene fills the gap. V is TRBV10-3 and J is TRBJ2-5, with 8 bases matching TRBD2. Germline trimming cut 2 bases from V and 4 bases from J; bases unmatched to any gene: 0. The CDR3 totals 13 residues. Per the germline V gene, CDR1 is ENHRY and CDR2 is SYGVKD. CDR3 region: CAISESGRETQYF. CDR3 DNA (partial): TGTGCCATCAGTGAGAGCGGGAGAGAGACCCAGTAC.

This clone came up a few times. The chain has TRBV11-3 and TRBJ1-4; D perhaps matches TRBD1 (5 bases). The germline V gene has CDR1 SGHNT and CDR2 YENEEA. This CDR3 has 14 residues. The ends were cut back, 2 bases at V and 8 bases at J, with 12 bases in the middle. CDR3 protein: CASSLRGDGEKLFF. In DNA, the CDR3 is TGTGCCAGCAGCTTACGGGGCGATGGAGAAAAACTGTTTTTT.

The CDR3 is CASSELTGTGVGYTF. The CDR3 nucleotides are TGTGCCAGCAGTGAATTGACCGGGACAGGGGTTGGCTACACCTTC. J is TRBJ1-2 and V is TRBV25-1; TRBD1 agrees at 10 bases. The ends lost 1 base at V and 7 bases at J; junction bases unmatched: 6. CDR3 length: 15 amino acids. Germline V CDR1 and CDR2: MGHDK, SYGVNS.

The genes are TRBV5-1 and TRBJ2-1; TRBD2 might be the D (6 bases). V was shortened by 0 bases and J by 0 bases, with 13 bases between the two germline ends. The V gene's germline CDR1 is SGHRS and CDR2 YFSETQ. The CDR3 covers 17 residues. CDR3 amino acids: CASSLEGLATSYNEQFF. Here the CDR3 DNA reads TGCGCCAGCAGCTTGGAAGGGCTAGCGACCTCCTACAATGAGCAGTTCTTC.

The V and J genes are TRBV9 and TRBJ2-1; possibly TRBD2 for D (5 bases). Trimming stripped 0 bases from V and 8 bases from J, with 12 bases between. Germline assignment: CDR1 SGDLS and CDR2 YYNGEE. The CDR3 is 14 amino acids. The CDR3 loop reads CASSVAGLADEQFF. CDR3 DNA: TGTGCCAGCAGCGTAGCTGGGCTAGCCGATGAGCAGTTCTTC. Drawing the rest from reference TRBV9 and TRBJ2-1, the complete variable domain is DSGVTQTPKHLITATGQRVTLRCSPRSGDLSVYWYQQSLDQGLQFLIQYYNGEERAKGNILERFSAQQFPDLHSELNLSSLELGDSALYFCASSVAGLADEQFFGPGTRLTVL.

By share, this clone ranks as medium-sized (0.01 to 0.1%). The chain is built from TRBV6-8 and TRBJ1-2, with D unresolved. The CDR3 consists of 13 residues. V was trimmed by 6 bases and J by 5 bases, leaving 13 bases between them. CDR1 is MNHGY and CDR2 is SAAAGT in the germline V gene. CDR3 DNA: TGTGCCAGCAGCCCCCGGACTCGGTATGGCTACACCTTC. Translation: CASSPRTRYGYTF.

The table lists this clone with a count of one. V usage is TRBV30 and J usage is TRBJ1-4; no clear D. The V end was cut by 2 bases, the J end by 5 bases, with 9 bases between. Germline V gene sequence: CDR1 GTSNPN, CDR2 SVGIG (reference sequence). The CDR3 has 13 residues. For the CDR3, the DNA is TGTGCCTGGAGTTACAGCCAAAATGAAAAACTGTTTTTT. This encodes CAWSYSQNEKLFF.

CDR3 coding DNA: TGTGCCAGCAGTTACCGGAGGGATACGCAGTATTTT. Translated: CASSYRRDTQYF. This chain uses TRBV6-8 with TRBJ2-3; D possibly corresponds to TRBD2 (5 bases). V was pared by 2 bases and J by 6 bases, with 6 bases between. This CDR3 is built from 12 residues. CDR1 MNHGY and CDR2 SAAAGT come from the germline V gene.

The V gene is TRBV19, the J gene TRBJ1-2; 8 bases line up with TRBD1. CDR1 and CDR2 (germline): LNHDA, SQIVND (reference sequence). The V gene end was trimmed by 2 bases and the J gene end by 10 bases; junction bases not matched to a gene: 9. The CDR3 is made up of 14 amino acids. CDR3 amino acids: CASSIWGQEESYTF. CDR3 DNA: TGTGCCAGTAGTATATGGGGACAGGAGGAGTCCTACACCTTC.

V usage is TRBV6-8 and J usage is TRBJ1-1; 7 bases match TRBD1. The CDR3 contains 18 residues. Trimming cost V 0 bases and J 1 base; bases outside gene matches: 11. Germline V gene data show CDR1 as MNHGY and CDR2 as SAAAGT. In nucleotides, the CDR3 is TGTGCCAGCAGTTACTCGAAGGGGGCTCCGGGGACGAACACTGAAGCTTTCTTT. It yields the protein CASSYSKGAPGTNTEAFF.

This chain uses TRBV18 with TRBJ2-1; D is unresolved. The V and J ends lost 5 bases and 5 bases respectively, with 16 bases between them. The CDR3 is made up of 15 amino acids. In germline, CDR1 is KGHSH, CDR2 LQKENI. CDR3 in amino acids: CASSSDWGSHNEQFF. The CDR3 bases are TGTGCCAGCTCATCTGACTGGGGATCCCACAATGAGCAGTTCTTC.

This clone occurred a few times. The chain recombines TRBV1 with TRBJ2-1; TRBD2 was called by the table and not checked on the DNA. TRBV1 is annotated as a pseudogene. There are 15 residues in the CDR3. CDR3 DNA sequence: TGCGCCAGCAGCCAAGATACGAGTCACTACAATGAGCAGTTCTTC. Translated, it gives CASSQDTSHYNEQFF.

This clone was seen a few times. The chain uses TRBV11-3 and TRBJ2-1; D unresolved. The V gene's germline CDR1 is SGHNT and CDR2 YENEEA. The CDR3 runs to 15 residues. Trimming removed 5 bases from V and 5 bases from J, with 16 bases in between. In nucleotides, the CDR3 is TGTGCCAGCAGCCAAGGTACGGGTCGAGACAATGAGCAGTTCTTC. Its protein is CASSQGTGRDNEQFF. Variable domain in full (rest from reference TRBV11-3 and TRBJ2-1): EAGVVQSPRYKIIEKKQPVAFWCNPISGHNTLYWYLQNLGQGPELLIRYENEEAVDDSQLPKDRFSAERLKGVDSTLKIQPAELGDSAVYLCASSQGTGRDNEQFFGPGTRLTVL.

V is TRBV11-3 and J is TRBJ1-4, with TRBD1 matching 9 bases. The V and J ends lost 5 bases and 8 bases, in that order; junction bases with no gene match: 6. The CDR3 loop spans 14 amino acids. Germline CDR1 reads SGHNT; CDR2 reads YENEEA. CDR3 coding DNA: TGTGCCAGCAGCCCACAGGGGGCTAGGGAAAAACTGTTTTTT. Residues: CASSPQGAREKLFF.